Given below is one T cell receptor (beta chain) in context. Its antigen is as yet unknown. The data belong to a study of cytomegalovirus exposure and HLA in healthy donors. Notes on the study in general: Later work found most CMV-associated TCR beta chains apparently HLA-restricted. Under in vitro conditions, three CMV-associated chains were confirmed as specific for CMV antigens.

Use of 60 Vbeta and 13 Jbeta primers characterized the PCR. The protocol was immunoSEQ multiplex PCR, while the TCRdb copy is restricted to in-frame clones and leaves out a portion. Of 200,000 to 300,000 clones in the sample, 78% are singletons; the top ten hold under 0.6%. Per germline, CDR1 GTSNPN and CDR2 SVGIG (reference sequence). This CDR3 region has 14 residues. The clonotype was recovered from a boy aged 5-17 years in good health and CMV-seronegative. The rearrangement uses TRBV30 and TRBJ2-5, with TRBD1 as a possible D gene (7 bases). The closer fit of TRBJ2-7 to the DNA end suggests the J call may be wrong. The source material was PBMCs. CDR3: CACPRGTAYYEQYF. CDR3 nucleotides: TGTGCCTGCCCCCGCGGGACAGCCTACTACGAGCAGTACTTC.